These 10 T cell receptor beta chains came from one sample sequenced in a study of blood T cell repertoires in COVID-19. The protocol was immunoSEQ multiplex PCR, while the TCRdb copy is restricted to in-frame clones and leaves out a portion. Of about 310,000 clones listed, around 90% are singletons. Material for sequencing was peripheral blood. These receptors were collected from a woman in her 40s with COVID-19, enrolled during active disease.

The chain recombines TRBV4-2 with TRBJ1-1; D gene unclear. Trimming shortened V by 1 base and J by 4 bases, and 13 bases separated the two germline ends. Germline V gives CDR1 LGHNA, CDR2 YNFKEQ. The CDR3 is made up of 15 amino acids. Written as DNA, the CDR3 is TGTGCCAGCAGCCAAGTAAATCTCCTGGCCACTGAAGCTTTCTTT. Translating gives CASSQVNLLATEAFF.

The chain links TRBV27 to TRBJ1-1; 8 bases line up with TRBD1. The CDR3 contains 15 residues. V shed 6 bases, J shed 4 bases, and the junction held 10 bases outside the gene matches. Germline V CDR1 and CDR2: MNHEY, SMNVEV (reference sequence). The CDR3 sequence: CASSIRQGKGTEAFF. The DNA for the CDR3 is TGTGCCAGCAGCATAAGACAGGGGAAGGGCACTGAAGCTTTCTTT.

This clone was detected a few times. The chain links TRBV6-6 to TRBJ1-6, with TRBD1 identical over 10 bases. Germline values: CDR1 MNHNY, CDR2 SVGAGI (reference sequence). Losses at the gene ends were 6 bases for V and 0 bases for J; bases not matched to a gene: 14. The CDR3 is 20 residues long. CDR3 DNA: TGTGCCAGCAGCCTGACCGGGACAGGGGCCGTCAACTCCTATAATTCACCCCTCCACTTT. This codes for CASSLTGTGAVNSYNSPLHF.

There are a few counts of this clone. The CDR3 spells CASSFFGDEQYF. CDR3 nucleotides: TGTGCCAGCAGTTTTTTCGGGGACGAGCAGTACTTC. J is TRBJ2-7 and V is TRBV27, with D possibly being TRBD2 (5 bases). Germline V gene sequence: CDR1 MNHEY, CDR2 SMNVEV (reference sequence). V lost 3 bases, J lost 5 bases, and 8 bases lay in between. CDR3 length: 12 amino acids.

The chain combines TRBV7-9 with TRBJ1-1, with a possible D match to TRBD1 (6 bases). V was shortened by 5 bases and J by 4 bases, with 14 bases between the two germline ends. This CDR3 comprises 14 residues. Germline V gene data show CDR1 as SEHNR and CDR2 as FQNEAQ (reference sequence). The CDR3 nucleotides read TGTGCCAGCAGCCGCGGGGGCCGGACCACTGAAGCTTTCTTT. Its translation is CASSRGGRTTEAFF.

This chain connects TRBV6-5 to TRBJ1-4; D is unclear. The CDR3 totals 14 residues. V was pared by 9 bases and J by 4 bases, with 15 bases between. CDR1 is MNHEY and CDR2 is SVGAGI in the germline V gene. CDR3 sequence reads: CASKRAVNNEKLFF. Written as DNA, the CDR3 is TGTGCCAGTAAGCGGGCAGTAAATAATGAAAAACTGTTTTTT.

The CDR3 here is CASRETGGSEKLFF. The CDR3 DNA sequence: TGTGCCAGCAGAGAGACAGGGGGTAGCGAAAAACTGTTTTTT. This chain uses TRBV6-5 with TRBJ1-4, with 9 positions matching TRBD1. The CDR3 runs 14 residues. Per germline, CDR1 MNHEY and CDR2 SVGAGI. V lost 6 bases to trimming and J lost 8 bases; unmatched junction nucleotides: 7.

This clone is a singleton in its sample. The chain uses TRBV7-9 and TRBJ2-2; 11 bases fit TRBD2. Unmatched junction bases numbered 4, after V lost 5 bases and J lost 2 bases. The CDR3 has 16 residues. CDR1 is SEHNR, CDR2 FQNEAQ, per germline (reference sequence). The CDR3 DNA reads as TGTGCCAGCAGCGCGACTAGCGGGATTAACACCGGGGAGCTGTTTTTT. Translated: CASSATSGINTGELFF.

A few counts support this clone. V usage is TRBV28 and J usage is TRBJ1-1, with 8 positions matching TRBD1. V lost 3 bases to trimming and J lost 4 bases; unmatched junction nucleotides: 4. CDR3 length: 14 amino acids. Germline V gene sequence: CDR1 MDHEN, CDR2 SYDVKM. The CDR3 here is CASSFQGASTEAFF. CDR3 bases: TGTGCCAGCAGTTTTCAGGGGGCGAGCACTGAAGCTTTCTTT.

CDR3 loop: CASSPLGSETQYF. In nucleotides, the CDR3 is TGTGCCAGCTCACCACTCGGTTCAGAGACCCAGTACTTC. The chain links TRBV18 to TRBJ2-5; no clear D. The ends were cut back, 1 base at V and 4 bases at J, with 7 bases in the middle. Germline V CDR1 and CDR2: KGHSH, LQKENI. The CDR3 contains 13 residues.